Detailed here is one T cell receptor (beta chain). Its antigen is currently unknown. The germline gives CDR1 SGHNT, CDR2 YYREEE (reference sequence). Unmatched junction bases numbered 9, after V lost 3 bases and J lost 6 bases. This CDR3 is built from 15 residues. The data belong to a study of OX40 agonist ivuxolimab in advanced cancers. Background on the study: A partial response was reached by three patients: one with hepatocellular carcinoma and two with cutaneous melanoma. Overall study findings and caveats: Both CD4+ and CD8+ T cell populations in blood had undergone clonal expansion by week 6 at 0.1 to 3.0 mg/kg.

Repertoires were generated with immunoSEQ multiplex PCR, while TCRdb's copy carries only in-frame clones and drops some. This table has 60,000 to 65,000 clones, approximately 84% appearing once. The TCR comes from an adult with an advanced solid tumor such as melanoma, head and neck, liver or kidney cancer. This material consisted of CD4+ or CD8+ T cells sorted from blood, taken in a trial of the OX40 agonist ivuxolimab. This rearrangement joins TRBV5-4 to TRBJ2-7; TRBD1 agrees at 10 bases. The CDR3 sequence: CASSSTETGGGEQYF. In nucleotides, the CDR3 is TGTGCCAGCAGCTCAACCGAGACAGGGGGCGGCGAGCAGTACTTC.